The source of this TCR beta chain is a study of blood T cell repertoires in COVID-19. Data came from immunoSEQ multiplex PCR; TCRdb stores just in-frame clones and leaves some out. The table lists some 70,000 clones, approximately 90% of them singletons. This clone was counted between two and nine times. V shed 4 bases and J 3 bases; nucleotides not matched to a gene: 10. The CDR3 contains 17 residues. Looked up from germline, CDR1 is LGHNA and CDR2 is YNFKEQ. Assignment of participants to cohorts was predicated upon participant-reported clinical history. Sequences were obtained from PBMCs or T cells enriched from blood (not recorded which). The rearrangement joins TRBV4-2 to TRBJ2-3; 10 bases map to TRBD1. The clonotype originates from a woman in her forties who had recovered from COVID-19. CDR3 sequence: CASSRDLGDRGTDTQYF. The CDR3 bases are TGTGCCAGCAGCCGAGATCTAGGGGACAGGGGTACAGATACGCAGTATTTT.